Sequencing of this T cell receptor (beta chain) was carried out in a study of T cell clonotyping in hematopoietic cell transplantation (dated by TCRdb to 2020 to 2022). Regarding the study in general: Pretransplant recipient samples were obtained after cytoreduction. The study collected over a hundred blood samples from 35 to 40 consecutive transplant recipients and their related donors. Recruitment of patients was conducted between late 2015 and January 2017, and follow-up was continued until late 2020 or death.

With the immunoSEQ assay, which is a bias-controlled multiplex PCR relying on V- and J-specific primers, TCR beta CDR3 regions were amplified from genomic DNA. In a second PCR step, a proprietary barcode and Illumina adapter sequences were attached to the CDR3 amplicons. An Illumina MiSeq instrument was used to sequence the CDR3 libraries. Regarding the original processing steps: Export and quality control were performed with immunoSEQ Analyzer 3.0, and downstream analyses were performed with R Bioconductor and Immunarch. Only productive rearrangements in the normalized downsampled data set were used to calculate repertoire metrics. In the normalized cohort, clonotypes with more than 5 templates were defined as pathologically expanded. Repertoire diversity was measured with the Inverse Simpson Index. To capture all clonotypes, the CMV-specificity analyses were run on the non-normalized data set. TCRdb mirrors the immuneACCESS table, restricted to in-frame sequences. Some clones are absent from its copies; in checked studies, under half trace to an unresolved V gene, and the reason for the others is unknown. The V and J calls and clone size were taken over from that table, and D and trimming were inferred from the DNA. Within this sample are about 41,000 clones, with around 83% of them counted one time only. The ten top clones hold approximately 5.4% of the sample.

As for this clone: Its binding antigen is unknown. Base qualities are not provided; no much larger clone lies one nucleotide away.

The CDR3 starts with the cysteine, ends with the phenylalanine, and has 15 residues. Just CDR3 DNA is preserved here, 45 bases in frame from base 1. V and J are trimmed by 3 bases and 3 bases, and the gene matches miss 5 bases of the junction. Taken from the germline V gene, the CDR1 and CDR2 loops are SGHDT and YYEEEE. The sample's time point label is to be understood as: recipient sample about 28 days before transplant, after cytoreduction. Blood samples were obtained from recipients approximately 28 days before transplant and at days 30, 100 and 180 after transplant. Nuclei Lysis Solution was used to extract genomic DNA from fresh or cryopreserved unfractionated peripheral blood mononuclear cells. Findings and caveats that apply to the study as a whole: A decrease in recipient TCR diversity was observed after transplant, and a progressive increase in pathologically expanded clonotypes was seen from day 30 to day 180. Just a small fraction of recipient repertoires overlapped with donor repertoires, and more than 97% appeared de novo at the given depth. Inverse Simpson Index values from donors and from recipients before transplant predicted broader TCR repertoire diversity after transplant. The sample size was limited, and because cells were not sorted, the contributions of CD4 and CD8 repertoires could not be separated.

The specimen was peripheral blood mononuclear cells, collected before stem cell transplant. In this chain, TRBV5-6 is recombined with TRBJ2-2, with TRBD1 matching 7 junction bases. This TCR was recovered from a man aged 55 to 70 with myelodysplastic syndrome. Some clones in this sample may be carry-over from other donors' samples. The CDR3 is CASSSLGQYTGELFF. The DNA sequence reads TGTGCCAGCAGCTCATTGGGACAGTACACCGGGGAGCTGTTTTTT.